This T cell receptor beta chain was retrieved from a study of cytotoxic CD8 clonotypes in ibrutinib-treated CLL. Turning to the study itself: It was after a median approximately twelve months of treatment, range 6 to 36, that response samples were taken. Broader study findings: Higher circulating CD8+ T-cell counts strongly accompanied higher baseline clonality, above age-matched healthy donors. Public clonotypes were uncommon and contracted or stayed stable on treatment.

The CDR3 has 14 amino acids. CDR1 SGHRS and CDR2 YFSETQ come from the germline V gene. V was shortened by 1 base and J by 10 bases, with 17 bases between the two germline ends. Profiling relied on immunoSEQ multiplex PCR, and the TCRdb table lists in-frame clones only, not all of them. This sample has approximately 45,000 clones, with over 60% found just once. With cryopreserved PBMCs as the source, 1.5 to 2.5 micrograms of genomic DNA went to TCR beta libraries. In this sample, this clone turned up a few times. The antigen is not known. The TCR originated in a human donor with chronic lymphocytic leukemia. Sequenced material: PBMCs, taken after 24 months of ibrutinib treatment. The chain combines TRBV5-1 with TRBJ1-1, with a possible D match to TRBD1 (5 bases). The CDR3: CASSLSDGHWGAFF. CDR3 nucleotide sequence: TGCGCCAGCAGCTTGTCGGACGGACACTGGGGAGCTTTCTTT.